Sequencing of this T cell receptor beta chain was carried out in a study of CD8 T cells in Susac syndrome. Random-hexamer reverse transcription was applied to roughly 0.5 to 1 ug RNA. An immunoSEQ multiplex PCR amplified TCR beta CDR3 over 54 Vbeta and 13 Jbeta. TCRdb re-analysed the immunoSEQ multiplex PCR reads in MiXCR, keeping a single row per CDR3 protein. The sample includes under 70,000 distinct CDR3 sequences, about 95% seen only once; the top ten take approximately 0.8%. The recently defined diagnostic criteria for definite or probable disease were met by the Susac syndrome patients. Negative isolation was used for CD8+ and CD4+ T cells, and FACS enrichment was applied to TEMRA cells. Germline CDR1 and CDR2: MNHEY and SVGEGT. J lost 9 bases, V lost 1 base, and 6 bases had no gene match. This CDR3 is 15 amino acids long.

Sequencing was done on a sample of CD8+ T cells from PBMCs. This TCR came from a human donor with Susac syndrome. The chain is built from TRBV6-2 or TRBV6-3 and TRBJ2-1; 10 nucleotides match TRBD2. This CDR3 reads CASSYWPQRGGEQFF. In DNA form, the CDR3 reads TGTGCCAGCAGTTACTGGCCCCAGCGGGGGGGTGAGCAGTTCTTC.